This entry lists 26 T cell receptor beta chains sequenced from one sample in a study of T cells and Merkel cell carcinoma outcomes. Assay: immunoSEQ multiplex PCR; the TCRdb copy retains only in-frame clones and omits some. The table has approximately 7,000 clones, 90% seen once. Sequencing was done on a sample of tumor tissue from Merkel cell carcinoma. The receptors here all came from a human donor with Merkel cell carcinoma.

This clone was seen a single time. The genes are TRBV6-5 and TRBJ2-5; tentatively, D is TRBD1 (5 bases). There are 16 residues in the CDR3. Germline CDR1 reads MNHEY; CDR2 reads SVGAGI. The ends were cut back, 0 bases at V and 2 bases at J, with 13 bases in the middle. The DNA of the CDR3 is TGTGCCAGCAGTTACTCGGCGAGGACATTTCAAGAGACCCAGTACTTC. Translated, it gives CASSYSARTFQETQYF.

The chain uses TRBV9 and TRBJ2-5; D not certain. V was shortened by 0 bases and J by 5 bases, with 8 bases between the two germline ends. There are 13 residues in the CDR3. In germline, CDR1 is SGDLS, CDR2 YYNGEE. CDR3 loop: CASSVGEAETQYF. For the CDR3, the DNA is TGTGCCAGCAGCGTAGGTGAAGCGGAGACCCAGTACTTC.

J is TRBJ2-2 and V is TRBV4-2; no reliable D call. V was shortened by 10 bases and J by 5 bases, with 14 bases between the two germline ends. The CDR3 has 13 residues. From germline, CDR1 is LGHNA and CDR2 YNFKEQ. The DNA of the CDR3 is TGTGCCACTTTCGAGAGGTCAACCGGGGAGCTGTTTTTT. It yields the protein CATFERSTGELFF.

The genes are TRBV5-4 and TRBJ1-2; D is ambiguous. CDR1 is SGHNT and CDR2 is YYREEE in the germline V gene (reference sequence). The CDR3 extends over 13 amino acids. The ends were cut back, 0 bases at V and 3 bases at J, with 6 bases in the middle. This CDR3 reads CASSLVRDYGYTF. CDR3 sequence (DNA): TGTGCCAGCAGCTTGGTACGTGACTATGGCTACACCTTC.

The chain carries TRBV7-3 and TRBJ1-6; tentatively, D is TRBD1 (5 bases). The germline CDR1 and CDR2 sequences are SGHTA and FQGTGA. This CDR3 spans 15 amino acids. Trimming cost V 5 bases and J 12 bases, with 20 bases left between them. Here the CDR3 DNA reads TGTGCCAGCAGCCCGACGGGGGGTTCCGACTTACCCCTCCACTTT. It yields the protein CASSPTGGSDLPLHF.

This chain uses TRBV30 with TRBJ2-5; the D is unclear. V gave up 0 bases and J gave up 1 base, with 12 bases separating them. The germline V gene encodes CDR1 GTSNPN and CDR2 SVGIG (reference sequence). The CDR3 length is 15 residues. The CDR3 protein is CAWSVPVLLQETQYF. CDR3 DNA: TGTGCCTGGAGTGTACCCGTGTTACTCCAAGAGACCCAGTACTTC.

The count of this clone is one. This chain uses TRBV19 with TRBJ2-5; the D is unclear. Germline V lookup: CDR1 LNHDA, CDR2 SQIVND (reference sequence). The V gene lost 3 bases and the J gene lost 1 base, with 6 bases spanning the gap. This CDR3 contains 13 residues. The CDR3 spells CASSIYAQETQYF. CDR3 DNA: TGTGCCAGTAGTATCTATGCCCAAGAGACCCAGTACTTC.

The V and J genes are TRBV11-2 and TRBJ1-2; D is ambiguous. Germline CDR1 and CDR2: SGHAT and FQNNGV. The CDR3 is 11 amino acids. V was clipped by 7 bases and J by 9 bases, with 12 bases between them. CDR3: CASTPGIRYTF. Written as DNA, the CDR3 is TGTGCCAGCACCCCTGGGATCCGCTACACCTTC.

This rearrangement joins TRBV5-4 to TRBJ2-5, with D tentatively TRBD1 or TRBD2 (5 bases each). Per germline, CDR1 SGHNT and CDR2 YYREEE (reference sequence). This CDR3 has 15 amino acids. V was trimmed by 0 bases and J by 1 base, leaving 10 bases between them. This CDR3 reads CASSLGAGTQETQYF. CDR3 in DNA: TGTGCCAGCAGCTTGGGGGCAGGGACCCAAGAGACCCAGTACTTC. The whole variable domain, remainder taken from reference TRBV5-4 and TRBJ2-5, is ETGVTQSPTHLIKTRGQQVTLRCSSQSGHNTVSWYQQALGQGPQFIFQYYREEENGRGNFPPRFSGLQFPNYSSELNVNALELDDSALYLCASSLGAGTQETQYFGPGTRLLVL.

The V call is TRBV9, the J call TRBJ2-7; 13 bases match TRBD2. This CDR3 contains 15 residues. The J segment lost 3 bases and the V segment lost 4 bases, leaving 4 bases of the junction unmatched. Germline lookup yields CDR1 SGDLS and CDR2 YYNGEE. The CDR3, as DNA: TGTGCCAGCAGCCCGGGACTAGCGGGGCACTACGAGCAGTACTTC. Its translation is CASSPGLAGHYEQYF.

The genes are TRBV5-6 and TRBJ2-3; D is uncertain. V shed 4 bases and J shed 8 bases, with 8 bases lying between them. The germline gives CDR1 SGHDT, CDR2 YYEEEE. The CDR3 runs to 11 residues. CDR3 in DNA: TGTGCCAGCAGCGTTAGTAGTACGCAGTATTTT. This translates into CASSVSSTQYF.

This chain uses TRBV15 with TRBJ2-1; D unresolved. Trimming removed 1 base from V and 6 bases from J, with 16 bases in between. The germline V gene has CDR1 LNHNV and CDR2 YYDKDF (reference sequence). This CDR3 comprises 16 residues. CDR3 DNA sequence: TGTGCCACCAGCAGAGGGAAGGGTGATAGTGGCAATGAGCAGTTCTTC. Its protein product is CATSRGKGDSGNEQFF.

This clone was counted a few times. The CDR3 sequence: CASSVAPVTDTQYF. CDR3 bases: TGTGCCAGCAGTGTAGCGCCGGTCACAGATACGCAGTATTTT. The V gene is TRBV6-4, the J gene TRBJ2-3, with D perhaps matching TRBD2 (5 bases). Trimming took 4 bases from V and 2 from J, leaving 10 bases between them. This CDR3 contains 14 residues. Germline CDR1 is MRHNA and CDR2 is SNTAGT.

The chain combines TRBV9 with TRBJ2-4; 7 bases map to TRBD1. Per germline, CDR1 SGDLS and CDR2 YYNGEE. Unmatched junction bases numbered 7, after V lost 4 bases and J lost 0 bases. CDR3 length: 16 residues. CDR3 nucleotides: TGTGCCAGCAGCAAGGGACAGAATCTAGCCAAAAACATTCAGTACTTC. Translated: CASSKGQNLAKNIQYF.

The genes are TRBV4-3 and TRBJ1-1; D gene ambiguous. V gave up 1 base and J gave up 3 bases, with 9 bases separating them. This CDR3 has 14 amino acids. The V gene's germline CDR1 is LGHNA and CDR2 YSLEER. CDR3 in amino acids: CASSQGDGYTEAFF. The CDR3 bases are TGCGCCAGCAGCCAAGGTGACGGTTACACTGAAGCTTTCTTT.

The chain recombines TRBV4-2 with TRBJ2-3; 13 positions match TRBD2. V shed 1 base and J 0 bases; nucleotides not matched to a gene: 4. CDR1 and CDR2 from the germline V gene are LGHNA and YNFKEQ. The length of the CDR3 is 18 residues. CDR3 region: CASSQVGTSGASTDTQYF. CDR3 nucleotides: TGTGCCAGCAGCCAAGTTGGGACTAGCGGGGCTAGCACAGATACGCAGTATTTT.

This clone has only a few counts. The V call is TRBV29-1, the J call TRBJ2-5, with D maybe TRBD2 (6 bases). Trimming left V 4 bases short and J 2 bases short, with 8 bases between. The CDR3 is 12 amino acids. CDR1 SQVTM and CDR2 ANQGSEA come from the germline V gene. In nucleotides, the CDR3 is TGCAGCGTTGCGCGGGGACAAGAGACCCAGTACTTC. This translates into CSVARGQETQYF.

This clone was counted a single time. V gene TRBV5-1 combines with J gene TRBJ2-3; 11 positions match TRBD2. In germline, CDR1 is SGHRS, CDR2 YFSETQ. The CDR3 is 18 residues long. V shed 0 bases and J 1 base; nucleotides not matched to a gene: 7. CDR3 residues: CASSLGSGGARGTDTQYF. The CDR3 DNA follows: TGCGCCAGCAGCTTGGGTAGCGGGGGGGCCAGGGGCACAGATACGCAGTATTTT.

This clone was recorded only once. This chain joins TRBV6-1 and TRBJ2-3, with unresolved D. The CDR3 consists of 14 residues. Per germline, CDR1 MNHNS and CDR2 SASEGT. V shed 4 bases and J shed 6 bases, with 14 bases lying between them. This chain's CDR3 is CASSARPGHDTQYF. In DNA form, the CDR3 reads TGTGCCAGCAGTGCTCGGCCTGGTCACGATACGCAGTATTTT.

The gene calls are TRBV19 and TRBJ2-2; 9 bases agree with TRBD1. CDR3 length: 18 amino acids. The junction had 12 bases not matched to a gene; V was cut back by 7 bases and J by 0 bases. The germline V gene encodes CDR1 LNHDA and CDR2 SQIVND (reference sequence). The CDR3 region is CASTSYPRQGANTGELFF. CDR3 DNA sequence: TGTGCCAGTACCTCTTACCCACGACAGGGGGCGAACACCGGGGAGCTGTTTTTT.

This chain connects TRBV6-1 to TRBJ2-7; tentative D call: TRBD1 (7 bases). CDR1 is MNHNS, CDR2 SASEGT, per germline. This CDR3 has 14 residues. V lost 5 bases and J lost 4, with 15 bases in between. The CDR3 is CASSTDRAGYEQYV. For the CDR3, the DNA is TGTGCCAGCAGTACCGACAGGGCGGGGTACGAGCAGTACGTC.

V is TRBV7-9 and J is TRBJ2-6, with D possibly being TRBD1 (5 bases). The CDR3 is 16 amino acids. V was pared by 2 bases and J by 3 bases, with 11 bases between. Germline lookup yields CDR1 SEHNR and CDR2 FQNEAQ (reference sequence). The chain's CDR3 is CASSLPRVSGANVLTF. DNA for the CDR3: TGTGCCAGCAGCTTACCCAGGGTTAGTGGGGCCAACGTCCTGACTTTC.

The chain joins TRBV7-8 to TRBJ2-1; 8 nucleotides align to TRBD2. Germline V lookup: CDR1 SGHVS, CDR2 FQNEAQ. CDR3 length: 15 residues. V dropped 3 bases and J dropped 4; count of bases not matched to a gene: 5. CDR3 coding DNA: TGTGCCAGCAGCTTCAGCGGGGGTGCTTACAATGAGCAGTTCTTC. Protein: CASSFSGGAYNEQFF.

The chain has TRBV12-2 and TRBJ2-5; TRBD1, the table's D call, lacks a check against the DNA. TRBV12-2 is assigned pseudogene status. CDR3 length equals 16 residues. The CDR3 loop reads CASRLGNRGHQETQYF. The CDR3 region has the DNA TGTGCAAGTCGCTTAGGGAACAGGGGGCATCAAGAGACCCAGTACTTC.

The chain carries TRBV15 and TRBJ1-6, with 7 bases lining up with TRBD1. V was pared by 6 bases and J by 6 bases, with 5 bases of the junction left unmatched. This CDR3 is built from 14 residues. Germline CDR1 is LNHNV and CDR2 is YYDKDF (reference sequence). The CDR3 is CATRTGQTNSPLHF. Here the CDR3 DNA reads TGTGCCACCAGGACAGGGCAGACTAATTCACCCCTCCACTTT.

This clone was recorded only once. The V and J genes are TRBV5-4 and TRBJ2-2, with 11 bases aligning to TRBD2. Trimming took 3 bases from V and 4 from J; bases not matched to a gene: 5. Germline lookup yields CDR1 SGHNT and CDR2 YYREEE (reference sequence). This CDR3 spans 16 amino acids. CDR3 region: CASSSGLAASTGELFF. The DNA for the CDR3 is TGTGCCAGCAGCTCGGGACTAGCGGCGAGCACCGGGGAGCTGTTTTTT. The whole variable domain, filled in from reference TRBV5-4 and TRBJ2-2, reads ETGVTQSPTHLIKTRGQQVTLRCSSQSGHNTVSWYQQALGQGPQFIFQYYREEENGRGNFPPRFSGLQFPNYSSELNVNALELDDSALYLCASSSGLAASTGELFFGEGSRLTVL.